Listed below are T cell receptor beta chains from one sample, sequenced in a study of blood T cell repertoires in COVID-19. The table came from immunoSEQ multiplex PCR; TCRdb's copy has only in-frame clones and leaves some out. The repertoire has some 390,000 clones, around 89% of them found once; the top ten carry approximately 1.2%. The source material was PBMCs or T cells enriched from blood (not recorded which). The receptors were sampled from a man aged 30 to 45 who had recovered from COVID-19. Each CDR3 is given with its conserved first and last residue. The order of the fields is V gene, clone size, J gene, D gene, CDR3 protein, CDR3 DNA. A D gene is named only where the DNA matches it firmly. Not all rows give a size; the values are once, few, many and, for expanded clones, a class.

TRBV7-3	few	TRBJ1-2	TRBD1	CASSLGTGEGYTF	TGTGCCAGCAGCTTAGGGACAGGGGAAGGCTACACCTTC
TRBV5-1	.	TRBJ2-2	TRBD1	CASSYTPGQGRSGELFF	TGCGCCAGCAGCTATACACCGGGACAGGGGCGTTCCGGGGAGCTGTTTTTT
TRBV3-1/TRBV3-2	.	TRBJ2-1	.	CASSQEGGYNEQFF	TGTGCCAGCAGCCAAGAAGGGGGCTACAATGAGCAGTTCTTC
TRBV19	once	TRBJ2-2	.	CASSNERTGELFF	TGTGCCAGTAGTAATGAGAGAACCGGGGAGCTGTTTTTT
TRBV28	.	TRBJ2-7	.	CASSFLAGRYF	TGTGCCAGCAGTTTTCTGGCGGGACGGTACTTC
TRBV10-2	.	TRBJ2-7	TRBD2	CASSEYHRAGGSSYEQYF	TGCGCCAGCAGTGAATACCACAGAGCGGGAGGGAGCTCCTACGAGCAGTACTTC
TRBV15	.	TRBJ1-2	.	CATSRERGTGYGYTF	TGTGCCACCAGCAGAGAAAGGGGCACTGGCTATGGCTACACCTTC
TRBV19	once	TRBJ2-3	.	CASSTPGSGPTDTQYF	TGTGCCAGTAGTACCCCGGGTAGCGGTCCTACAGATACGCAGTATTTT
TRBV7-3	.	TRBJ2-1	.	CASSPRAEKYNEQFF	TGTGCCAGCAGCCCCCGAGCGGAGAAGTACAATGAGCAGTTCTTC
TRBV4-1	.	TRBJ2-7	.	CASSQVGGSEQYF	TGCGCCAGCAGCCAAGTTGGCGGATCAGAGCAGTACTTC
TRBV5-1	.	TRBJ2-5	TRBD2	CASRPPAGGPQETQYF	TGCGCCAGCAGACCCCCAGCGGGAGGACCCCAAGAGACCCAGTACTTC
TRBV7-6	.	TRBJ2-1	.	CASSPLGGIEQFF	TGTGCCAGCAGCCCTCTTGGGGGGATTGAGCAGTTCTTC
TRBV15	once	TRBJ1-1	.	CATSRDGLMNTEAFF	TGTGCCACCAGCAGAGATGGACTGATGAACACTGAAGCTTTCTTT
TRBV6-4	once	TRBJ1-4	.	CASSDPSDRQESITNEKLFF	TGTGCCAGCAGTGACCCCAGCGACCGACAGGAGAGCATAACTAATGAAAAACTGTTTTTT
TRBV6-5	.	TRBJ1-4	.	CASSYARVNEKLFF	TGTGCCAGCAGTTACGCCAGGGTTAATGAAAAACTGTTTTTT
TRBV7-3	.	TRBJ2-1	TRBD2	CASSLGLAGVHEQFF	TGTGCCAGCAGTTTGGGACTAGCGGGAGTCCATGAGCAGTTCTTC
TRBV5-1	.	TRBJ1-1	.	CASSPRGVVDTEAFF	TGCGCCAGCAGCCCGCGGGGGGTAGTGGACACTGAAGCTTTCTTT
TRBV4-1	.	TRBJ2-3	TRBD2	CASSQFEVAGGPDTQYF	TGCGCCAGCAGCCAATTTGAGGTAGCGGGAGGGCCGGATACGCAGTATTTT
TRBV28	.	TRBJ2-7	.	CASSLFNGPLAHYGQYF	TGTGCCAGCAGTTTATTCAATGGTCCCCTAGCCCACTACGGGCAGTACTTC
TRBV6-6	.	TRBJ1-1	TRBD1	CASKTGATEAFF	TGTGCCAGCAAAACAGGGGCCACTGAAGCTTTCTTT
TRBV9	.	TRBJ2-3	TRBD2	CASSVPLAGGTDTQYF	TGTGCCAGCAGCGTACCACTAGCGGGAGGTACAGATACGCAGTATTTT
TRBV15	.	TRBJ2-7	TRBD1	CATSTDRDRSPVDEQYF	TGTGCCACCAGCACAGACCGGGACAGGTCCCCTGTGGACGAGCAGTACTTC
TRBV11-2	.	TRBJ2-1	.	CASSLSRPRQRNEQFF	TGTGCCAGCAGCTTATCGAGGCCTAGGCAGCGCAATGAGCAGTTCTTC
TRBV28	once	TRBJ1-1	.	CASSLGDTEAFF	TGTGCCAGCAGTTTAGGAGATACTGAAGCTTTCTTT
TRBV5-1	.	TRBJ1-5	TRBD1	CASSLGTGNSNQPQHF	TGCGCCAGCAGCTTGGGGACAGGGAATAGCAATCAGCCCCAGCATTTT
TRBV10-1	once	TRBJ1-4	.	CASSSRVEEKLFF	TGCGCCAGCAGTAGCAGGGTTGAAGAAAAACTGTTTTTT
TRBV19	.	TRBJ2-7	.	CASSIGVRGYEQYF	TGTGCCAGTAGTATTGGGGTCAGGGGTTACGAGCAGTACTTC
TRBV12-3/TRBV12-4	few	TRBJ1-2	TRBD1	CASSPGQVGGYTF	TGTGCCAGCAGCCCGGGACAGGTGGGGGGCTACACCTTC